The 18 T cell receptor beta chains listed next were all sequenced from one sample in a study of shared clonotypes between healthy human individuals. Terminally differentiated effector memory CD45RA+ cells were excluded by CCR7 positive selection of CD45RO-negative cells. TCRdb's copy holds only in-frame clones and misses some; the assay was immunoSEQ multiplex PCR. The table has fewer than 800,000 clones, around 90% seen once; the top ten hold approximately 24%. Sequenced material: naive CD8+ T cells sorted from blood. The receptor source for this set is a man younger than 40 in good health.

V gene TRBV11-2 combines with J gene TRBJ2-7; D is perhaps TRBD2 (7 bases). V lost 1 base and J 5 bases, leaving 12 bases between the germline ends. Per the germline V gene, CDR1 is SGHAT and CDR2 is FQNNGV. The CDR3 is 14 amino acids. The CDR3 DNA follows: TGTGCCAGCAGCTTAGCGGGGGGCACCCACGAGCAGTACTTC. Amino acid sequence: CASSLAGGTHEQYF. Together with reference TRBV11-2 and TRBJ2-7, the CDR3 gives the full variable domain: EAGVAQSPRYKIIEKRQSVAFWCNPISGHATLYWYQQILGQGPKLLIQFQNNGVVDDSQLPKDRFSAERLKGVDSTLKIQPAKLEDSAVYLCASSLAGGTHEQYFGPGTRLTVT.

This rearrangement joins TRBV7-3 to TRBJ2-2; TRBD2 matches at 9 bases. CDR1 is SGHTA and CDR2 is FQGTGA in the germline V gene. This CDR3 is 17 amino acids long. The ends lost 0 bases at V and 4 bases at J; junction bases unmatched: 6. CDR3 in DNA: TGTGCCAGCAGCTTAACTAGCGGGAGTGGGGGCACCGGGGAGCTGTTTTTT. Its translation is CASSLTSGSGGTGELFF.

CDR3 in DNA: TGTGCCAGCAACCAGGGCTACGAGCAGTACTTC. Translation gives CASNQGYEQYF. V and J are TRBV27 and TRBJ2-7; D may be TRBD1 (5 bases). V lost 7 bases, J lost 3 bases, and 7 bases lay in between. The CDR3 totals 11 residues. The germline gives CDR1 MNHEY, CDR2 SMNVEV (reference sequence).

The V call is TRBV25-1, the J call TRBJ2-1; 8 nucleotides line up with TRBD1. The germline V gene encodes CDR1 MGHDK and CDR2 SYGVNS. This CDR3 spans 17 amino acids. Losses at the gene ends were 4 bases for V and 4 bases for J; bases not matched to a gene: 12. The CDR3 region has the DNA TGTGCCAGCAGTGGACAGACGCAGGGGGCCCTGTACAATGAGCAGTTCTTC. Residues: CASSGQTQGALYNEQFF.

The J gene is TRBJ2-1, the V gene TRBV7-9; D is unclear. Germline CDR1 reads SEHNR; CDR2 reads FQNEAQ (reference sequence). V lost 7 bases and J 0 bases, leaving 16 bases between the germline ends. The CDR3 spans 16 residues. The CDR3 DNA reads as TGTGCCAGCATAAGGCTCGGAAGCAGCTCCTACAATGAGCAGTTCTTC. Translation: CASIRLGSSSYNEQFF. Combining the CDR3 with reference TRBV7-9 and TRBJ2-1 gives the whole variable domain DTGVSQNPRHKITKRGQNVTFRCDPISEHNRLYWYRQTLGQGPEFLTYFQNEAQLEKSRLLSDRFSAERPKGSFSTLEIQRTEQGDSAMYLCASIRLGSSSYNEQFFGPGTRLTVL.

V and J are TRBV6-5 and TRBJ1-1; TRBD1 might be the D (5 bases). CDR3 length: 15 residues. Looked up from germline, CDR1 is MNHEY and CDR2 is SVGAGI. The V gene lost 7 bases and the J gene lost 1 base, with 16 bases spanning the gap. The CDR3 is CASIRRGGPNTEAFF. The CDR3 DNA follows: TGTGCCAGCATAAGGAGGGGCGGACCGAACACTGAAGCTTTCTTT.

A word on this clone: A much larger clone lies one base from this, so it may be a read error. The chain recombines TRBV25-1 with TRBJ2-3, with no clear D. This CDR3 is built from 13 residues. Germline V CDR1 and CDR2: MGHDK, SYGVNS. DNA for the CDR3: TGTACCAGCAGTCCCCGGGCCTCAGATACGCAGTATTTT. This sequence encodes CTSSPRASDTQYF.

The chain links TRBV11-2 to TRBJ2-1; D possibly matches TRBD1 or TRBD2 (5 bases each). The V gene's germline CDR1 is SGHAT and CDR2 FQNNGV. Trimming shortened V by 0 bases and J by 13 bases, and 10 bases separated the two germline ends. The CDR3 is 12 amino acids. The CDR3 sequence is CASSLDGADQFF. CDR3 bases: TGTGCCAGCAGCTTAGACGGGGCGGACCAGTTCTTC.

The V and J genes are TRBV13 and TRBJ2-2; 9 bases are a match to TRBD2. J was trimmed by 8 bases and V by 7 bases; bases with no gene match: 14. The CDR3 is 16 amino acids. Per germline, CDR1 PRHDT and CDR2 FYEKMQ (reference sequence). DNA for the CDR3: TGTGCCAGCACCCGTAGCGGGAGTGCCCAGGAGGGGGAGCTGTTTTTT. It translates to CASTRSGSAQEGELFF. Together with reference TRBV13 and TRBJ2-2, the CDR3 gives the full variable domain: AAGVIQSPRHLIKEKRETATLKCYPIPRHDTVYWYQQGPGQDPQFLISFYEKMQSDKGSIPDRFSAQQFSDYHSELNMSSLELGDSALYFCASTRSGSAQEGELFFGEGSRLTVL.

This sequence joins TRBV7-9 and TRBJ2-1, with D possibly matching TRBD2 (5 bases). V was pared by 1 base and J by 5 bases, with 12 bases between. Germline V gene data show CDR1 as SEHNR and CDR2 as FQNEAQ (reference sequence). The CDR3 spans 15 residues. In DNA form, the CDR3 reads TGTGCCAGCAGCTTAGTCGCGGGCTCACACAATGAGCAGTTCTTC. It translates to CASSLVAGSHNEQFF. The full variable domain, its missing parts supplied by reference TRBV7-9 and TRBJ2-1, is DTGVSQNPRHKITKRGQNVTFRCDPISEHNRLYWYRQTLGQGPEFLTYFQNEAQLEKSRLLSDRFSAERPKGSFSTLEIQRTEQGDSAMYLCASSLVAGSHNEQFFGPGTRLTVL.

This clone has only one observation. This rearrangement joins TRBV7-9 to TRBJ2-1; D gene ambiguous. The germline V gene has CDR1 SEHNR and CDR2 FQNEAQ (reference sequence). V was shortened by 1 base and J by 9 bases, with 13 bases between the two germline ends. The CDR3 length is 14 residues. CDR3 sequence: CASSLVQSPSEQFF. Here the CDR3 DNA reads TGTGCCAGCAGCTTAGTTCAGAGTCCTAGTGAGCAGTTCTTC.

The chain employs TRBV5-4 and TRBJ2-7; D is perhaps TRBD1 (6 bases). CDR3 length equals 14 residues. Deletions cut 3 bases from V and 0 bases from J, with 10 bases between. Per germline, CDR1 SGHNT and CDR2 YYREEE (reference sequence). The CDR3 protein is CASSSTGDSYEQYF. CDR3 coding DNA: TGTGCCAGCAGCTCGACAGGAGACTCCTACGAGCAGTACTTC.

This clone was seen a single time. V gene TRBV18 combines with J gene TRBJ2-2; D remains unclear. Germline V gives CDR1 KGHSH, CDR2 LQKENI. The ends were cut back, 2 bases at V and 4 bases at J, with 5 bases in the middle. The length of the CDR3 is 13 residues. The DNA of the CDR3 is TGTGCCAGCTCACCAAACGGCACCGGGGAGCTGTTTTTT. This sequence encodes CASSPNGTGELFF. Full variable domain (missing parts from reference TRBV18 and TRBJ2-2): NAGVMQNPRHLVRRRGQEARLRCSPMKGHSHVYWYRQLPEEGLKFMVYLQKENIIDESGMPKERFSAEFPKEGPSILRIQQVVRGDSAAYFCASSPNGTGELFFGEGSRLTVL.

The chain employs TRBV27 and TRBJ2-7; TRBD2 matches at 13 bases. The V and J ends lost 6 bases and 4 bases, in that order; junction bases with no gene match: 9. Germline loops: CDR1 MNHEY, CDR2 SMNVEV (reference sequence). This CDR3 has 16 residues. For the CDR3, the DNA is TGTGCCAGCAGAGGACTAGCGGGAGACCGGGCGTACGAGCAGTACTTC. Protein sequence: CASRGLAGDRAYEQYF.

The chain combines TRBV5-5 with TRBJ1-2; tentatively, D is TRBD1 (5 bases). CDR1 and CDR2 (germline): SGHKS, YYEKEE (reference sequence). There are 14 residues in the CDR3. V lost 4 bases and J 8 bases, leaving 18 bases between the germline ends. The CDR3 nucleotides are TGTGCCAGCAGCACCGGGGTCGGGGGTGACGGCTACACCTTC. It encodes CASSTGVGGDGYTF.

This rearrangement joins TRBV28 to TRBJ2-1; 11 positions agree with TRBD2. CDR1 and CDR2 from the germline V gene are MDHEN and SYDVKM. V lost 5 bases to trimming and J lost 8 bases; unmatched junction nucleotides: 14. The CDR3 sequence is 17 residues long. The CDR3 DNA is TGTGCCAGCAGTCTGCCCCCACGACTAGCGGGATCTCATGAGCAGTTCTTC. Encoded protein: CASSLPPRLAGSHEQFF.

The genes are TRBV2 and TRBJ2-1; 9 nucleotides align to TRBD2. Germline CDR1 is SNHLY and CDR2 is FYNNEI. Trimming cost V 4 bases and J 3 bases; bases outside gene matches: 4. CDR3 size: 15 residues. The CDR3 bases are TGTGCCAGCAGTGCGACTAGCGGAAACTACAATGAGCAGTTCTTC. Its translation: CASSATSGNYNEQFF.

The genes are TRBV29-1 and TRBJ2-1; D perhaps matches TRBD1 (6 bases). V gave up 3 bases and J gave up 9 bases, with 12 bases separating them. This CDR3 comprises 12 residues. Per the germline V gene, CDR1 is SQVTM and CDR2 is ANQGSEA. The CDR3, as DNA: TGCAGCGTTGATCAAACAGGGTCTGAGCAGTTCTTC. Its translation is CSVDQTGSEQFF.